This TCR beta chain was documented in a study of T cells in Graves' hyperthyroidism and ophthalmopathy. Diagnosis rested on symptoms, serum thyroxine and TRAb, thyroid ultrasound, and orbital computed tomography. This clonotype was found a few times. Trimming shortened V by 8 bases and J by 8 bases, and 12 bases separated the two germline ends. The germline gives CDR1 SEHNR, CDR2 FQNEAQ (reference sequence). This CDR3 has 12 residues. Using RNA transcripts as the source, TCR beta CDR3 regions were amplified. Primed by the HTBI set, a first-round RT-PCR was run on the TCR CDR3. TCRdb reprocessed the multiplex PCR reads via MiXCR and lists one record per CDR3 protein. The sample contains under 700,000 distinct CDR3 sequences, under 60% of which appear only once.

This TCR was recovered from a woman between 18 and 30 years old with Graves' hyperthyroidism. J is TRBJ1-4 and V is TRBV7-9; perhaps TRBD1 as D (5 bases). Sequenced sample: peripheral blood or thyroid tissue (not recorded which). CDR3 in amino acids: CASGLTDEKLFF. The CDR3 DNA reads as TGTGCCAGCGGTTTGACAGACGAAAAACTGTTTTTT.